Listed below are T cell receptor beta chains from one sample, sequenced in a study of CXCR3-negative and CXCR3-positive naive CD8 T cells. TCRdb re-called the 5' RACE reads; every CDR3 protein appears as one record, without DNA. The sample's table shows about 130,000 distinct CDR3 sequences. Sequencing was performed on naive CXCR3+ CD8+ T cells from blood. These TCRs come from a human donor in good health. Some clones in this sample may be carry-over from other donors' samples. The CDR3 runs from the conserved cysteine through the conserved F or W. Each record gives: V gene, J gene, CDR3 protein.

V: TRBV7-9
J: TRBJ2-5
CDR3: CASSLSLSGSGETQYF

V: TRBV7-2
J: TRBJ2-7
CDR3: CASSLSRGHSSYEQYF

V: TRBV4-2
J: TRBJ1-4
CDR3: CASSQELGSAEKLFF

V: TRBV20-1
J: TRBJ1-2
CDR3: CSARHRADYGYTF

V: TRBV3-1
J: TRBJ2-1
CDR3: CASSQDGLAGGNEQFF

V: TRBV5-1
J: TRBJ2-7
CDR3: CASSSLAPTYEQYF

V: TRBV11-2
J: TRBJ1-1
CDR3: CASSLEVTRGEAFF

V: TRBV23-1
J: TRBJ1-5
CDR3: CASSRKGRPQHF

V: TRBV20-1
J: TRBJ2-7
CDR3: CSANRVDSTPTYEQYF

V: TRBV5-1
J: TRBJ2-3
CDR3: CASSPTGTDTQYF

V: TRBV12-3/TRBV12-4
J: TRBJ1-2
CDR3: CASSLFGFQLGYTF

V: TRBV29-1
J: TRBJ2-4
CDR3: CSGTGVAKNIQYF

V: TRBV20-1
J: TRBJ2-1
CDR3: CSASDGSFYNEQFF

V: TRBV6-5
J: TRBJ1-4
CDR3: CASSYSRDRGLFF

V: TRBV7-9
J: TRBJ1-5
CDR3: CASSSTGYQPQHF

V: TRBV3-1
J: TRBJ2-5
CDR3: CASSQDFNFAAALVQETQYF

V: TRBV7-9
J: TRBJ2-7
CDR3: CASSSPRTGGTYEQYF

V: TRBV24-1
J: TRBJ2-7
CDR3: CATSDPGTDEQYF

V: TRBV7-6
J: TRBJ2-2
CDR3: CASSLSQNTGELFF

V: TRBV7-9
J: TRBJ2-5
CDR3: CASSLVPDSEKETQYF

V: TRBV5-1
J: TRBJ2-3
CDR3: CASSFKLLAGGTDTQYF

V: TRBV12-3/TRBV12-4
J: TRBJ2-6
CDR3: CASSSAPGQVISGANVLTF

V: TRBV3-1
J: TRBJ2-1
CDR3: CASSPYGTSVNEQFF

V: TRBV5-5
J: TRBJ2-7
CDR3: CASSSPNFYEQYF

V: TRBV5-1
J: TRBJ1-1
CDR3: CASSLEGPGNTEAFF

V: TRBV5-1
J: TRBJ2-3
CDR3: CASSPWDRGVDTQYF

V: TRBV12-3/TRBV12-4
J: TRBJ2-2
CDR3: CASSPLAETNTGELFF

V: TRBV3-1
J: TRBJ2-1
CDR3: CASSSVRSSYNEQFF

V: TRBV4-3
J: TRBJ2-3
CDR3: CASSQDAVGAGGRDTQYF

V: TRBV11-2
J: TRBJ2-1
CDR3: CASSLGTHEQFF

V: TRBV11-3
J: TRBJ2-2
CDR3: CASTGRGTGELFF

V: TRBV15
J: TRBJ2-3
CDR3: CATSSIAWTPGRPDTQYF

V: TRBV29-1
J: TRBJ1-2
CDR3: CSVEIQYGYTF

V: TRBV4-3
J: TRBJ2-5
CDR3: CASSHNRGFETQYF

V: TRBV4-3
J: TRBJ1-2
CDR3: CASSRAGGQPNTF

V: TRBV5-6
J: TRBJ2-1
CDR3: CASSPISYNEQFF

V: TRBV7-9
J: TRBJ1-1
CDR3: CASSPLMGTENTEAFF

V: TRBV7-9
J: TRBJ2-1
CDR3: CAILPGAGAYNEQFF

V: TRBV4-3
J: TRBJ2-3
CDR3: CASSSRRGPSGDTQYF

V: TRBV29-1
J: TRBJ2-7
CDR3: CSVEDRGTYEQYF

V: TRBV7-2
J: TRBJ1-1
CDR3: CASSLGTGNTEAFF

V: TRBV29-1
J: TRBJ2-7
CDR3: CSVGQGAYEQYF